The 6 T cell receptor beta chains given below trace back to one sample, sequenced in a study of shared clonotypes between healthy human individuals. Clones were sequenced by immunoSEQ multiplex PCR, and TCRdb holds only the in-frame ones, with some missing. The table records about a million clones, approximately 76% of them present only once. Material for sequencing was memory CD4+ T cells sorted from blood. The subset denotes: CD45RA-negative fraction. All receptors come from a man aged 18 to 35 in good health.

The gene calls are TRBV5-8 and TRBJ1-2, with D uncertain. Germline V lookup: CDR1 SGHTS, CDR2 YDEGEE. This CDR3 region has 13 residues. Trimming stripped 4 bases from V and 4 bases from J, with 11 bases between. The CDR3 loop is CASSRVIGYGYTF. The CDR3 DNA sequence: TGTGCCAGCAGCCGGGTTATAGGCTATGGCTACACCTTC.

The table lists this clone with a few counts. This chain links TRBV2 with TRBJ2-7; the D is unclear. The V end was cut by 7 bases, the J end by 3 bases, with 13 bases between. The germline V gene has CDR1 SNHLY and CDR2 FYNNEI. CDR3 length: 13 residues. The CDR3 DNA is TGTGCCAGCAAAGCTAACGGTAACTACGAGCAGTACTTC. This sequence encodes CASKANGNYEQYF.

The chain uses TRBV6-5 and TRBJ2-5; maybe TRBD2 (6 bases). The CDR3 loop spans 15 amino acids. Germline loops: CDR1 MNHEY, CDR2 SVGAGI. Deletions cut 7 bases from V and 2 bases from J, with 17 bases between. The CDR3 loop is CASKIGLRSQETQYF. For the CDR3, the DNA is TGTGCCAGCAAAATTGGACTACGGTCGCAAGAGACCCAGTACTTC.

To note about this clone: A much larger clone sits a single nucleotide away, making a read error possible. Distinct nucleotide sequences in the sample also encode this CDR3. The genes are TRBV5-1 and TRBJ2-7; maybe TRBD1 (5 bases). The CDR3 runs 15 residues. Trimming cost V 0 bases and J 0 bases, with 10 bases left between them. Germline V lookup: CDR1 SGHRS, CDR2 YFSETQ. CDR3 nucleotide sequence: TGCGCCAGCAGCTTGGCCCCAGGGCTCTCCTACGAGCAGTACTTC. Encoded protein: CASSLAPGLSYEQYF.

V is TRBV5-6 and J is TRBJ2-2, with D tentatively TRBD2 (6 bases). Germline values: CDR1 SGHDT, CDR2 YYEEEE. The CDR3 is 16 amino acids. Trimming shortened V by 4 bases and J by 1 base, and 14 bases separated the two germline ends. DNA for the CDR3: TGTGCCAGCAGCGGGCGGGGAAGTGGGAACACCGGGGAGCTGTTTTTT. This translates into CASSGRGSGNTGELFF.

The chain couples TRBV28 to TRBJ1-3; D might be TRBD1 (6 bases). The CDR3 has 16 residues. The germline V gene has CDR1 MDHEN and CDR2 SYDVKM. V was pared by 6 bases and J by 1 base, with 16 bases between. DNA for the CDR3: TGTGCCAGCAGCCCTTCTACAGGGCTGTCTGGAAACACCATATATTTT. This sequence encodes CASSPSTGLSGNTIYF.